This is a list of T cell receptor beta chains from one sample in a study of T cells after yellow fever vaccination. TCRdb used MiXCR to reprocess the 5' RACE reads, holding one entry per CDR3 protein. The sample shows hundreds of thousands of distinct CDR3 sequences, approximately 13% of them seen only once. The sample consisted of PBMCs, taken on the day of the yellow fever booster vaccination. Receptors were obtained from a man between 25 and 39 years old who received the YFV17D yellow fever vaccine. The CDR3 runs from the conserved cysteine through the conserved F or W. The order of the fields is CDR3 protein, CDR3 DNA, D gene, clone size, J gene, V gene. D genes are given only for firm matches. Clone sizes are given selectively: once, few, many, or a class where the clone is expanded.

CDR3aa: CASSEGGQPQHF; CDR3nt: TGTGCCAGCAGTGAAGGGGGACAGCCCCAGCATTTT; d_gene: NA; abundance: NA; j_gene: TRBJ1-5; v_gene: TRBV25-1
CDR3aa: CASSPKTGGGYTF; CDR3nt: TGTGCCAGCTCACCAAAGACAGGTGGCGGCTACACCTTC; d_gene: NA; abundance: NA; j_gene: TRBJ1-2; v_gene: TRBV18
CDR3aa: CASRPGQGIFGANVLTF; CDR3nt: TGTGCCAGCAGGCCGGGACAGGGGATTTTTGGGGCCAACGTCCTGACTTTC; d_gene: TRBD1; abundance: few; j_gene: TRBJ2-6; v_gene: TRBV2
CDR3aa: CASSFRSSGSGEQYF; CDR3nt: TGTGCCAGCAGTTTCAGAAGTAGCGGGAGTGGGGAGCAGTACTTC; d_gene: TRBD2; abundance: many; j_gene: TRBJ2-7; v_gene: TRBV6-5
CDR3aa: CASSLALANYEQYF; CDR3nt: TGTGCCAGCAGCTTAGCCTTAGCGAACTACGAGCAGTACTTC; d_gene: NA; abundance: few; j_gene: TRBJ2-7; v_gene: TRBV7-2
CDR3aa: CSARVVPGGASGYTF; CDR3nt: TGCAGTGCTAGAGTCGTCCCCGGGGGGGCAAGTGGCTACACCTTC; d_gene: NA; abundance: few; j_gene: TRBJ1-2; v_gene: TRBV20-1
CDR3aa: CASSTQGTIGDTQYF; CDR3nt: TGCGCCAGCAGCACGCAGGGGACCATAGGTGATACGCAGTATTTT; d_gene: NA; abundance: NA; j_gene: TRBJ2-3; v_gene: TRBV5-1
CDR3aa: CASSSARGQGYTGELFF; CDR3nt: TGTGCCAGTAGTAGTGCTAGAGGACAGGGTTACACCGGGGAGCTGTTTTTT; d_gene: TRBD1; abundance: NA; j_gene: TRBJ2-2; v_gene: TRBV19
CDR3aa: CASSLAGINQPQHF; CDR3nt: TGTGCCAGCAGCTTAGCGGGGATCAATCAGCCCCAGCATTTT; d_gene: NA; abundance: NA; j_gene: TRBJ1-5; v_gene: TRBV7-2
CDR3aa: CASSVPGLAGQGEWDYNEQFF; CDR3nt: TGTGCCAGCAGTGTACCGGGACTAGCGGGACAAGGGGAGTGGGACTACAATGAGCAGTTCTTC; d_gene: TRBD2; abundance: few; j_gene: TRBJ2-1; v_gene: TRBV6-1
CDR3aa: CSVVPRASSYEQYF; CDR3nt: TGCAGTGTGGTCCCGAGGGCCAGCTCCTACGAGCAGTACTTC; d_gene: NA; abundance: NA; j_gene: TRBJ2-7; v_gene: TRBV20-1
CDR3aa: CASSSYGTSGTYEQYF; CDR3nt: TGTGCCAGCAGCTCCTACGGGACTAGCGGGACCTACGAGCAGTACTTC; d_gene: TRBD2; abundance: few; j_gene: TRBJ2-7; v_gene: TRBV11-2
CDR3aa: CSVVVGPETQYF; CDR3nt: TGCAGCGTTGTTGTGGGACCAGAGACCCAGTACTTC; d_gene: NA; abundance: many; j_gene: TRBJ2-5; v_gene: TRBV29-1
CDR3aa: CSARDQERIGTDTQYF; CDR3nt: TGCAGTGCTAGAGATCAAGAAAGAATCGGCACAGATACGCAGTATTTT; d_gene: NA; abundance: NA; j_gene: TRBJ2-3; v_gene: TRBV20-1
CDR3aa: CASSRRGDMYEQYF; CDR3nt: TGTGCCAGCAGCCGACGAGGAGATATGTACGAGCAGTACTTC; d_gene: NA; abundance: many; j_gene: TRBJ2-7; v_gene: TRBV6-1
CDR3aa: CAWSVLGTNTQYF; CDR3nt: TGTGCCTGGAGTGTACTAGGGACGAATACGCAGTATTTT; d_gene: NA; abundance: NA; j_gene: TRBJ2-3; v_gene: TRBV30
CDR3aa: CATSRDFADTGVGYIQYF; CDR3nt: TGTGCCACCAGCAGAGATTTTGCCGATACGGGGGTGGGTTACATTCAGTACTTC; d_gene: NA; abundance: NA; j_gene: TRBJ2-4; v_gene: TRBV15
CDR3aa: CAIRAEGHYGYTF; CDR3nt: TGTGCCATCAGGGCGGAGGGGCACTATGGCTACACCTTC; d_gene: NA; abundance: many; j_gene: TRBJ1-2; v_gene: TRBV10-3
CDR3aa: CSARSYSSSYEQYF; CDR3nt: TGCAGTGCTAGGAGCTATAGTAGCTCCTACGAGCAGTACTTC; d_gene: NA; abundance: few; j_gene: TRBJ2-7; v_gene: TRBV20-1
CDR3aa: CASSQDLAGSRTQYF; CDR3nt: TGTGCCAGCAGCCAAGACCTAGCGGGGTCCAGGACCCAGTACTTC; d_gene: TRBD2; abundance: few; j_gene: TRBJ2-5; v_gene: TRBV14
CDR3aa: CASSFDGLAGFTGELFF; CDR3nt: TGTGCCAGCAGTTTCGACGGACTAGCGGGATTCACCGGGGAGCTGTTTTTT; d_gene: TRBD2; abundance: few; j_gene: TRBJ2-2; v_gene: TRBV12-3/TRBV12-4
CDR3aa: CASSQTRRDNEQFF; CDR3nt: TGCGCCAGCAGCCAAACCAGACGGGACAATGAGCAGTTCTTC; d_gene: NA; abundance: NA; j_gene: TRBJ2-1; v_gene: TRBV4-3
CDR3aa: CASSLGPKPYEQYF; CDR3nt: TGTGCCAGCAGTTTAGGGCCGAAACCCTACGAGCAGTACTTC; d_gene: NA; abundance: NA; j_gene: TRBJ2-7; v_gene: TRBV27
CDR3aa: CASSQVGSGANVLTF; CDR3nt: TGTGCCAGCAGCCAAGTAGGGTCCGGGGCCAACGTCCTGACTTTC; d_gene: NA; abundance: NA; j_gene: TRBJ2-6; v_gene: TRBV3-1
CDR3aa: CASSPGGGVQYF; CDR3nt: TGTGCCAGCAGTCCTGGAGGTGGAGTCCAGTACTTC; d_gene: NA; abundance: few; j_gene: TRBJ2-5; v_gene: TRBV7-2
CDR3aa: CASSPDGSGRALYF; CDR3nt: TGTGCCAGCAGCCCCGACGGGAGCGGGAGGGCCTTGTATTTT; d_gene: TRBD2; abundance: NA; j_gene: TRBJ2-3; v_gene: TRBV7-2
CDR3aa: CASSGVAGFYEQYF; CDR3nt: TGTGCCAGCAGTGGAGTAGCGGGATTCTACGAGCAGTACTTC; d_gene: TRBD2; abundance: NA; j_gene: TRBJ2-7; v_gene: TRBV6-1
CDR3aa: CASSFGGVEETQYF; CDR3nt: TGTGCCAGCAGCTTTGGAGGGGTTGAGGAGACCCAGTACTTC; d_gene: NA; abundance: few; j_gene: TRBJ2-5; v_gene: TRBV5-5
CDR3aa: CASSLWGGRVTDTQYF; CDR3nt: TGTGCCAGCAGCTTGTGGGGGGGCAGGGTCACAGATACGCAGTATTTT; d_gene: NA; abundance: few; j_gene: TRBJ2-3; v_gene: TRBV5-5
CDR3aa: CASSQDLGAWSGRRDHQETQYF; CDR3nt: TGTGCCAGCAGCCAAGACTTAGGGGCTTGGAGCGGGAGGAGGGACCACCAAGAGACCCAGTACTTC; d_gene: TRBD2; abundance: NA; j_gene: TRBJ2-5; v_gene: TRBV14
CDR3aa: CASSLPGTYNSPLHF; CDR3nt: TGTGCCAGCAGCTTACCCGGGACCTATAATTCACCCCTCCACTTT; d_gene: NA; abundance: NA; j_gene: TRBJ1-6; v_gene: TRBV5-4
CDR3aa: CASSLLRGYGYTF; CDR3nt: TGTGCCAGCAGTTTACTCAGGGGGTATGGCTACACCTTC; d_gene: TRBD1; abundance: NA; j_gene: TRBJ1-2; v_gene: TRBV12-3/TRBV12-4
CDR3aa: CASSLGAYGEQFF; CDR3nt: TGTGCCAGCAGCTTAGGAGCGTACGGGGAGCAGTTCTTC; d_gene: NA; abundance: NA; j_gene: TRBJ2-1; v_gene: TRBV7-2
CDR3aa: CASSPASRGMDTQYF; CDR3nt: TGTGCCAGCAGCCCGGCTAGCCGCGGAATGGATACGCAGTATTTT; d_gene: NA; abundance: many; j_gene: TRBJ2-3; v_gene: TRBV7-2
CDR3aa: CASSPNRLRETANTGELFF; CDR3nt: TGTGCCAGCAGTCCTAACCGCCTGAGGGAAACCGCGAACACCGGGGAGCTGTTTTTT; d_gene: NA; abundance: NA; j_gene: TRBJ2-2; v_gene: TRBV27
CDR3aa: CASSQDFRVHTEAFF; CDR3nt: TGTGCCAGCAGCCAAGACTTCAGGGTTCACACTGAAGCTTTCTTT; d_gene: NA; abundance: NA; j_gene: TRBJ1-1; v_gene: TRBV14
CDR3aa: CASRETSGRIYEQYF; CDR3nt: TGTGCCAGCAGAGAAACTAGCGGGAGGATCTACGAGCAGTACTTC; d_gene: TRBD2; abundance: few; j_gene: TRBJ2-7; v_gene: TRBV6-2/TRBV6-3
CDR3aa: CASSLGGVRGEQYF; CDR3nt: TGTGCCAGCAGCTTAGGGGGGGTTCGAGGGGAGCAGTACTTC; d_gene: NA; abundance: few; j_gene: TRBJ2-7; v_gene: TRBV7-2
CDR3aa: CASRPGGESGRSYEQYF; CDR3nt: TGTGCCAGCAGGCCTGGGGGTGAGAGCGGGAGGTCCTACGAGCAGTACTTC; d_gene: TRBD2; abundance: NA; j_gene: TRBJ2-7; v_gene: TRBV5-4
CDR3aa: CASSLLGGGRNEQFF; CDR3nt: TGTGCCAGCAGTCTATTGGGAGGGGGAAGGAATGAGCAGTTCTTC; d_gene: NA; abundance: few; j_gene: TRBJ2-1; v_gene: TRBV12-3/TRBV12-4
CDR3aa: CASSPGQGRGGEAEQFF; CDR3nt: TGTGCCAGCAGCCCCGGACAGGGACGTGGGGGTGAGGCTGAGCAGTTCTTC; d_gene: TRBD1; abundance: few; j_gene: TRBJ2-1; v_gene: TRBV7-9
CDR3aa: CSANDRGPSYEQYF; CDR3nt: TGCAGTGCTAATGACAGGGGGCCCTCCTACGAGCAGTACTTC; d_gene: TRBD1; abundance: NA; j_gene: TRBJ2-7; v_gene: TRBV20-1
CDR3aa: CSAREGGIRKTKAYEQYF; CDR3nt: TGCAGTGCTAGAGAGGGGGGGATAAGGAAAACGAAAGCCTACGAGCAGTACTTC; d_gene: TRBD2; abundance: few; j_gene: TRBJ2-7; v_gene: TRBV20-1
CDR3aa: CASSESPWGDTEAFF; CDR3nt: TGTGCCAGCAGTGAATCCCCGTGGGGGGACACTGAAGCTTTCTTT; d_gene: NA; abundance: few; j_gene: TRBJ1-1; v_gene: TRBV25-1